These 10 T cell receptor beta chains came from one sample sequenced in a study of T cell changes during pregnancy in multiple sclerosis. Only in-frame clones appear in the TCRdb table, and some are missing; sequencing was by immunoSEQ multiplex PCR. The sample lists 60,000 to 65,000 clones; roughly 92% were seen once. Sequencing was performed on peripheral blood, taken in the second trimester of pregnancy. These receptors came from a female donor with multiple sclerosis, enrolled in a pregnancy study.

The rearrangement uses TRBV7-2 and TRBJ1-3; a possible D gene is TRBD1 (6 bases). Germline CDR1 reads SGHTA; CDR2 reads FQGNSA. The CDR3 length is 15 residues. V was trimmed by 1 base and J by 4 bases, leaving 11 bases between them. CDR3 protein: CASSLGGGAGNTIYF. The DNA for the CDR3 is TGTGCCAGCAGCTTAGGTGGGGGGGCGGGAAACACCATATATTTT.

The gene calls are TRBV5-4 and TRBJ2-3; a weak D match, TRBD2 (6 bases). The V gene's germline CDR1 is SGHNT and CDR2 YYREEE (reference sequence). CDR3 length equals 15 residues. Trimming pared 0 bases from V and 0 bases from J, leaving 8 bases between. The CDR3 loop reads CASSLGGASTDTQYF. The DNA of the CDR3 is TGTGCCAGCAGCTTGGGCGGGGCCAGCACAGATACGCAGTATTTT.

This clone has only one observation. V is TRBV9 and J is TRBJ2-3; TRBD2 might be the D (6 bases). Germline-derived CDR1 and CDR2 are SGDLS and YYNGEE. The V end lost 0 bases, the J end lost 0 bases, and 20 bases lay between the germline ends. CDR3 length: 19 amino acids. The CDR3 sequence: CASSVGPSGTASSTDTQYF. The CDR3 region has the DNA TGTGCCAGCAGCGTAGGCCCCTCCGGGACTGCCTCTAGCACAGATACGCAGTATTTT. Together with reference TRBV9 and TRBJ2-3, the CDR3 gives the full variable domain: DSGVTQTPKHLITATGQRVTLRCSPRSGDLSVYWYQQSLDQGLQFLIQYYNGEERAKGNILERFSAQQFPDLHSELNLSSLELGDSALYFCASSVGPSGTASSTDTQYFGPGTRLTVL.

This clone showed up just once. CDR3 DNA sequence: TGTGCCAGCAGTTCCCAAGCGGGAGACCGCGGAGAGCAGTTCTTC. Translating it yields CASSSQAGDRGEQFF. This chain uses TRBV6-5 with TRBJ2-1; 8 bases line up with TRBD2. Germline CDR1 is MNHEY and CDR2 is SVGAGI. The CDR3 extends over 15 amino acids. V shed 4 bases, J shed 10 bases, and the junction held 12 bases outside the gene matches.

This chain joins TRBV9 and TRBJ2-1; 8 bases are a match to TRBD2. The V gene end was trimmed by 0 bases and the J gene end by 12 bases; junction bases not matched to a gene: 2. The CDR3 is 12 residues long. The V gene's germline CDR1 is SGDLS and CDR2 YYNGEE. The CDR3: CASSVGAGGQFF. The CDR3 region has the DNA TGTGCCAGCAGCGTAGGTGCGGGAGGGCAGTTCTTC.

The table lists this clone with a few counts. This CDR3 is CASSQDGLAGTGQFF. The CDR3 DNA sequence: TGCGCCAGCAGCCAAGACGGACTAGCGGGAACTGGGCAGTTCTTC. The rearrangement uses TRBV4-1 and TRBJ2-1, with TRBD2 identical over 12 bases. V shed 0 bases, J shed 12 bases, and the junction held 6 bases outside the gene matches. Germline V lookup: CDR1 MGHRA, CDR2 YSYEKL. The CDR3 extends over 15 amino acids.

This rearrangement joins TRBV7-3 to TRBJ2-7; TRBD1 aligns across 7 bases. Germline CDR1 reads SGHTA; CDR2 reads FQGTGA. CDR3 length: 15 residues. After removal of 6 bases from V and 7 bases from J, the junction contained 15 bases not matched to a gene. The CDR3 region is CASSRDRVGLGEQYF. For the CDR3, the DNA is TGTGCCAGCAGTCGTGACAGGGTTGGGCTCGGGGAGCAGTACTTC. Variable domain in full (rest from reference TRBV7-3 and TRBJ2-7): GAGVSQTPSNKVTEKGKYVELRCDPISGHTALYWYRQSLGQGPEFLIYFQGTGAADDSGLPNDRFFAVRPEGSVSTLKIQRTERGDSAVYLCASSRDRVGLGEQYFGPGTRLTVT.

V and J are TRBV28 and TRBJ1-1; D uncertain. Trimming left V 6 bases short and J 4 bases short, with 15 bases between. The CDR3 length is 14 residues. In germline, CDR1 is MDHEN, CDR2 SYDVKM. In nucleotides, the CDR3 is TGTGCCAGCAGCCCAACGGTTTCCCCCACTGAAGCTTTCTTT. It specifies CASSPTVSPTEAFF.

This chain links TRBV6-4 with TRBJ2-3; 14 bases match TRBD2. CDR3 size: 22 residues. Germline V gives CDR1 MRHNA, CDR2 SNTAGT. The ends lost 0 bases at V and 1 base at J; junction bases unmatched: 15. This CDR3 reads CASSDSRRLAGGPPDGTDTQYF. CDR3 DNA: TGTGCCAGCAGTGACTCCCGACGACTAGCGGGAGGGCCCCCGGACGGCACAGATACGCAGTATTTT.

This clone has a handful of counts. The V gene is TRBV7-9, the J gene TRBJ1-5; D call uncertain. Trimming removed 6 bases at V and 3 bases at J, with 6 bases between. Germline V gives CDR1 SEHNR, CDR2 FQNEAQ (reference sequence). This CDR3 spans 12 amino acids. The DNA of the CDR3 is TGTGCCAGCAGTCTAGACAATCAGCCCCAGCATTTT. Translation: CASSLDNQPQHF.